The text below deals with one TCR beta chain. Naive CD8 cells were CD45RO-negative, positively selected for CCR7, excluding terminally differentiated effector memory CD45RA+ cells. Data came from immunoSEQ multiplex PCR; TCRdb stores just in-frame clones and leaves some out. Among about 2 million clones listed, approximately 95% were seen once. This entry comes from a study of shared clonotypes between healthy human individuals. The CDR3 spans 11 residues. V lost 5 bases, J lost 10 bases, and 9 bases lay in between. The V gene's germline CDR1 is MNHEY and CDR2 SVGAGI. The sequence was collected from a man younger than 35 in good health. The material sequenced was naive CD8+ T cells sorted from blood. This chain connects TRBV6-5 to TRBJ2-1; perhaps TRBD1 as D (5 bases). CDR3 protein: CASSPGIEQFF. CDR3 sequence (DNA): TGTGCCAGCAGTCCAGGGATAGAGCAGTTCTTC.